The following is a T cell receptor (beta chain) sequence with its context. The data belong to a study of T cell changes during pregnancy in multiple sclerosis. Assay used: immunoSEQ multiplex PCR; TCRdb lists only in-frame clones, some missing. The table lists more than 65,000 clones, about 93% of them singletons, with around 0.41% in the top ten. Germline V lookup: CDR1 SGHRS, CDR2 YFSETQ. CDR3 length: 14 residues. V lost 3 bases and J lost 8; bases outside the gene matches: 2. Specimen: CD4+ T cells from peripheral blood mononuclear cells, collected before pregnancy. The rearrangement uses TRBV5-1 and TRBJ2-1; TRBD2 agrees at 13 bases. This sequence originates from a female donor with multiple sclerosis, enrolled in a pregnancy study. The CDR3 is CASSWTSGSDEQFF. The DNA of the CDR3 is TGCGCCAGCAGCTGGACTAGCGGGAGCGATGAGCAGTTCTTC.